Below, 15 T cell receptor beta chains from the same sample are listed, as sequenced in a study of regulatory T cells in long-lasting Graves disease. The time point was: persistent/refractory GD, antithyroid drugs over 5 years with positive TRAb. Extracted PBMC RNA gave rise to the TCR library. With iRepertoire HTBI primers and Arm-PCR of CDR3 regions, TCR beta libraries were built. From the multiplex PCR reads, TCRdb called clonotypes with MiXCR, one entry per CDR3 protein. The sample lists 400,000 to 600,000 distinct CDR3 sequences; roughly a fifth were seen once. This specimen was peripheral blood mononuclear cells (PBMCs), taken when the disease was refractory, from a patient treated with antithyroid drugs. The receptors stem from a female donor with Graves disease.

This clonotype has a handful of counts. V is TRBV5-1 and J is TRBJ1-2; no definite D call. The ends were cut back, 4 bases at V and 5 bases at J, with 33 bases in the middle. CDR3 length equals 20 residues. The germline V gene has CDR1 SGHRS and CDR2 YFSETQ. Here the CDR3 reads CASSPGGGPTFVPRGYGYTF. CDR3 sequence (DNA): TGCGCCAGCAGCCCGGGCGGCGGCCCCACGTTTGTGCCTCGAGGTTATGGCTACACCTTC.

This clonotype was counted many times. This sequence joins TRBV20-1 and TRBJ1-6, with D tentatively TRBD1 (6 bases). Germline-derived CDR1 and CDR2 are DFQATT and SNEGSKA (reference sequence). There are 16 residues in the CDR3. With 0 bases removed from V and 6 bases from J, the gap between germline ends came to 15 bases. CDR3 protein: CSARDQLQGGNSPLHF. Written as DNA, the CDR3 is TGCAGTGCTAGAGATCAACTACAGGGTGGTAATTCACCCCTCCACTTT.

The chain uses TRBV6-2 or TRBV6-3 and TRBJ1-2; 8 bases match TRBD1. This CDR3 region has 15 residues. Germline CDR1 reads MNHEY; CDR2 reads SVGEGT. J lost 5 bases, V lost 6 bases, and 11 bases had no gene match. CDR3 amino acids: CASRPGRDRFYGYTF. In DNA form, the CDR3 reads TGTGCCAGCAGACCCGGGCGGGACAGGTTTTATGGCTACACCTTC.

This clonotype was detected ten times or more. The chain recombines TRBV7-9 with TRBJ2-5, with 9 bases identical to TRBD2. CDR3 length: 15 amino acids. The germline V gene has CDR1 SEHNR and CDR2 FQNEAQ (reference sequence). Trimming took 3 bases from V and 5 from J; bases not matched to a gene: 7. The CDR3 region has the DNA TGTGCCAGCAGCTTGGTTAGCGGGAGCGGCGAGACCCAGTACTTC. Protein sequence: CASSLVSGSGETQYF.

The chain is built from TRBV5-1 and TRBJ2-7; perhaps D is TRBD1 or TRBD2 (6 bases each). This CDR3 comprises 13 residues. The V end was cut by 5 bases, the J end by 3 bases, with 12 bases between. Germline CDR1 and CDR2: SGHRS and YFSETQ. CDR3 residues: CASSHEGGYEQYF. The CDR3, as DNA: TGCGCCAGCAGTCACGAGGGGGGCTACGAGCAGTACTTC.

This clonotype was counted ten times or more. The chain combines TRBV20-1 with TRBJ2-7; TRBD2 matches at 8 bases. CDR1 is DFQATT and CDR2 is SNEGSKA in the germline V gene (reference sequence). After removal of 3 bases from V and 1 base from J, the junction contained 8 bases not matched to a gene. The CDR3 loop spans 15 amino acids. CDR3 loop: CSASHRREGSYEQYF. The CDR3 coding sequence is TGCAGTGCTAGCCACCGACGGGAGGGGTCCTACGAGCAGTACTTC.

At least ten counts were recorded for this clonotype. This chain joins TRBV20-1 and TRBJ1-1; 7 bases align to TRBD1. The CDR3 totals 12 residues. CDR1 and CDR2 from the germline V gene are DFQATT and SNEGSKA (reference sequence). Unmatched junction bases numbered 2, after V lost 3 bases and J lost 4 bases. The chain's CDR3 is CSASAGGTEAFF. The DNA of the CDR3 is TGCAGTGCTAGCGCAGGGGGCACTGAAGCTTTCTTT.

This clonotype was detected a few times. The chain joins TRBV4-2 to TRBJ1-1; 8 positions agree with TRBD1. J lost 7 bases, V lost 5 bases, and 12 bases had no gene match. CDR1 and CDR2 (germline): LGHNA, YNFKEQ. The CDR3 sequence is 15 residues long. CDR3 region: CASSYEQGVSGEAFF. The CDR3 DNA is TGTGCCAGCAGCTACGAACAGGGGGTATCGGGTGAAGCTTTCTTT.

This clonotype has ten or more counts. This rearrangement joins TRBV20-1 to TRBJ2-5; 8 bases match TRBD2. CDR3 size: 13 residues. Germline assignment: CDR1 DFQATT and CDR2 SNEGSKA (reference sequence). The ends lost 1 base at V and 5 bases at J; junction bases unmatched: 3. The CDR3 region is CSARGLAKETQYF. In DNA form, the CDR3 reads TGCAGTGCTAGAGGACTAGCGAAGGAGACCCAGTACTTC.

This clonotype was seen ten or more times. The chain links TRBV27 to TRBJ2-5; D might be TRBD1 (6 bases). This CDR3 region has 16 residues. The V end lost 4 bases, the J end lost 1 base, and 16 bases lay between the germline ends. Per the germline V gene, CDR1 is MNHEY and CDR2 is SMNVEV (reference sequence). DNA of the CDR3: TGTGCCAGCAGTTCCCCTACCAGGGGAACCCAAGAGACCCAGTACTTC. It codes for CASSSPTRGTQETQYF.

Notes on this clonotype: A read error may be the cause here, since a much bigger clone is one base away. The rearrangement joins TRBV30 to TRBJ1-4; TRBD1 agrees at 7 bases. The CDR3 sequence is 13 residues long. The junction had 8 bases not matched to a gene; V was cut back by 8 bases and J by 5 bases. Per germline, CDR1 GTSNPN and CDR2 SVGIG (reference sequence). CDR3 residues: CARTSGQNEKLFF. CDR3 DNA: TGTGCCCGGACTTCGGGACAGAATGAAAAACTGTTTTTT.

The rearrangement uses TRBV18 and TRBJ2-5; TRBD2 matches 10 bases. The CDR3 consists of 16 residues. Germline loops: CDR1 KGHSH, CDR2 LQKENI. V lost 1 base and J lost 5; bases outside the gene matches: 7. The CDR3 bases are TGTGCCAGCTCACCACGTCTAGCGGGAGACCGGGAGACCCAGTACTTC. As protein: CASSPRLAGDRETQYF.

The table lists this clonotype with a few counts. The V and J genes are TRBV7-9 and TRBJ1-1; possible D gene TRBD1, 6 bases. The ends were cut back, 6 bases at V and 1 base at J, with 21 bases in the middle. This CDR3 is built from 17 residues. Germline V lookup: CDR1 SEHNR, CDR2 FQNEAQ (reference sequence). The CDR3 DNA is TGTGCCAGCAGACTCCATACCGGGACACGCACGAACACTGAAGCTTTCTTT. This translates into CASRLHTGTRTNTEAFF. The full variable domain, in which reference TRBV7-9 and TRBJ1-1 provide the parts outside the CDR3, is DTGVSQNPRHKITKRGQNVTFRCDPISEHNRLYWYRQTLGQGPEFLTYFQNEAQLEKSRLLSDRFSAERPKGSFSTLEIQRTEQGDSAMYLCASRLHTGTRTNTEAFFGQGTRLTVV.

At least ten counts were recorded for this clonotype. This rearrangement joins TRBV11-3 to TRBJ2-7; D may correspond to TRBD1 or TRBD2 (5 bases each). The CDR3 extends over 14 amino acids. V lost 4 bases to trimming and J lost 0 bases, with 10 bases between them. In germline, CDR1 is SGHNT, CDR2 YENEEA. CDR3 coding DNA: TGTGCCAGCAGCTCCGGGACGCTCTCCTACGAGCAGTACTTC. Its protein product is CASSSGTLSYEQYF.

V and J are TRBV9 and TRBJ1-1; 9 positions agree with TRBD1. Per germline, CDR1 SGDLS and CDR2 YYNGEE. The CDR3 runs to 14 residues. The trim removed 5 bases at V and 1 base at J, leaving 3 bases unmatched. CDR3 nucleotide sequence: TGTGCCAGCAGTAAGGACAGGGGGAACACTGAAGCTTTCTTT. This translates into CASSKDRGNTEAFF.